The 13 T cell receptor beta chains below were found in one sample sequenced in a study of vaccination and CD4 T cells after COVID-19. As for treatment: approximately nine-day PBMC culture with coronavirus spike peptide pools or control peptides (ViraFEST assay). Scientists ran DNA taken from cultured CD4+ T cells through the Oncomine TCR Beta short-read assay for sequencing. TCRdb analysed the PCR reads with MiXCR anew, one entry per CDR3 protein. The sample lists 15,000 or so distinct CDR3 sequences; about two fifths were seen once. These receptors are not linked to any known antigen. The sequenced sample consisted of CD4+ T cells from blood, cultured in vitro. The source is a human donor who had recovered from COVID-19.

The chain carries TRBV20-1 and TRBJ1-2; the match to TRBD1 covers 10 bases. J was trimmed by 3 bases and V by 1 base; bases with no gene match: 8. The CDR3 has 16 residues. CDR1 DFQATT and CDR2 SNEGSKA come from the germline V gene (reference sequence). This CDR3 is CSARGTAGQGYYGYTF. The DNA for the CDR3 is TGCAGTGCTAGAGGCACCGCGGGACAGGGGTACTATGGCTACACCTTC.

The DNA of the CDR3 is TGTGCCACCAGTGCGGCCGGGACTAGCATCTTCGAGCAGTACTTC. Encoded protein: CATSAAGTSIFEQYF. V usage is TRBV24-1 and J usage is TRBJ2-7; 9 bases are a match to TRBD2. The V gene's germline CDR1 is KGHDR and CDR2 SFDVKD. V lost 5 bases to trimming and J lost 6 bases; unmatched junction nucleotides: 10. The CDR3 runs to 15 residues.

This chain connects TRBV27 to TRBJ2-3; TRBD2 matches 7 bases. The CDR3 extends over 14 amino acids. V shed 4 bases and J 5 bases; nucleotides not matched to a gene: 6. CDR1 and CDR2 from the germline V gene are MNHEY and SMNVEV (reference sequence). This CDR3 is CASSYGLDRDTQYF. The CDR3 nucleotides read TGTGCCAGCAGTTATGGACTAGATAGAGATACGCAGTATTTT.

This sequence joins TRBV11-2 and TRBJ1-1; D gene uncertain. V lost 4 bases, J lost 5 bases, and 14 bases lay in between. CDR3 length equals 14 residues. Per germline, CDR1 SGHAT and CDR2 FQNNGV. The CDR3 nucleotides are TGTGCCAGCAGCTCTTTCCCCGGTCGGACTGAAGCTTTCTTT. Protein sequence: CASSSFPGRTEAFF.

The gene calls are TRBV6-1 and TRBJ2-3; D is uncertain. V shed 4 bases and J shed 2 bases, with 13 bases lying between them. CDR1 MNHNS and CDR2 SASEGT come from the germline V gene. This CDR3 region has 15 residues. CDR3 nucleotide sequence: TGTGCCAGCAGTGCAGCACCAACTCTCACAGATACGCAGTATTTT. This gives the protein CASSAAPTLTDTQYF.

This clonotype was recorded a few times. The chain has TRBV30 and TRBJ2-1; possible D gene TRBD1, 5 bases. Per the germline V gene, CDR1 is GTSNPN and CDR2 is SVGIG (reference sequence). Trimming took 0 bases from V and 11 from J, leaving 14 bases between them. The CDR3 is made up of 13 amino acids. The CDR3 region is CAWSVGSQGKQFF. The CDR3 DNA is TGTGCCTGGAGTGTGGGAAGCCAGGGCAAGCAGTTCTTC. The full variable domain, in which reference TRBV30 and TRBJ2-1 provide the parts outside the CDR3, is SQTIHQWPATLVQPVGSPLSLECTVEGTSNPNLYWYRQAAGRGLQLLFYSVGIGQISSEVPQNLSASRPQDRQFILSSKKLLLSDSGFYLCAWSVGSQGKQFFGPGTRLTVL.

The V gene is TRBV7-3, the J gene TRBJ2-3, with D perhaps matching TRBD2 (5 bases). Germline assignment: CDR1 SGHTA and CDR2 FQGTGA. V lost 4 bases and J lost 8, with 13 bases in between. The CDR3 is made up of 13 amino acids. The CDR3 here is CASSSGLVGTQYF. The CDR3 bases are TGTGCCAGCAGCTCGGGATTAGTGGGTACGCAGTATTTT.

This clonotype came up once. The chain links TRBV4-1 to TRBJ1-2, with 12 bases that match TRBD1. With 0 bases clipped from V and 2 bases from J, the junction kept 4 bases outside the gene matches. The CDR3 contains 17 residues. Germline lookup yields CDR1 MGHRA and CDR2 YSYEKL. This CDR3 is CASSQDTGTGGNYGYTF. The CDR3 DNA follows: TGCGCCAGCAGCCAAGATACCGGGACAGGGGGCAACTATGGCTACACCTTC.

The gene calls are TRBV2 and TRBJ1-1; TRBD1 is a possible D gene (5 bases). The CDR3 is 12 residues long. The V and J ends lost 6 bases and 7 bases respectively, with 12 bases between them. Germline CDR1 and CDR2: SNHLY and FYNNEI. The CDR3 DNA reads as TGTGCCAGCAGCAAGGGGCAGGGTGAAGCTTTCTTT. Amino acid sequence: CASSKGQGEAFF.

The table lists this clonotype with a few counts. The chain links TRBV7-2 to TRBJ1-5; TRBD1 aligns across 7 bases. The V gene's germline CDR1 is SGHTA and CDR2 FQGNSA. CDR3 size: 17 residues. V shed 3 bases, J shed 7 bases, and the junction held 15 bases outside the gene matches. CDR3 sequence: CASSFLPGGTGEQPQHF. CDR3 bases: TGTGCCAGCAGCTTCCTACCGGGTGGTACAGGGGAACAGCCCCAGCATTTT.

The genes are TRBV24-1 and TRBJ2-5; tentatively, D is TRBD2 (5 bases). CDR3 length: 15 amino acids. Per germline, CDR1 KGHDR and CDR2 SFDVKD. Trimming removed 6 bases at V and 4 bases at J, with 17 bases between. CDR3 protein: CATSLAGVAGETQYF. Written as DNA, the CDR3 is TGTGCCACCAGTCTAGCCGGGGTAGCTGGAGAGACCCAGTACTTC.

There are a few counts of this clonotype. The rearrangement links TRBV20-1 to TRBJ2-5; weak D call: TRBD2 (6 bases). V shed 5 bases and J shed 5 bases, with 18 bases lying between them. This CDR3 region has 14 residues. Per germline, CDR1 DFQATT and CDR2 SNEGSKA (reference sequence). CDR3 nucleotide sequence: TGCAGTGCTGCCCCGGTCGGGGGATTGGAGACCCAGTACTTC. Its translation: CSAAPVGGLETQYF.

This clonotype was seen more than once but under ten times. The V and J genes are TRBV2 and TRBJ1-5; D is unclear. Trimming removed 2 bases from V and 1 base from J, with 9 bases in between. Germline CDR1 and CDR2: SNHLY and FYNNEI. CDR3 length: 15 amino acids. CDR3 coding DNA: TGTGCCAGCAGTGAATACAGAGCAAGCAATCAGCCCCAGCATTTT. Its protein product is CASSEYRASNQPQHF.